This T cell receptor (beta chain) derives from a study of cytomegalovirus exposure and HLA in healthy donors (dated 2017 in TCRdb). Study-level background: According to an earlier analysis of several hundred of the donors, about 190 million T cells yielded some 120 million unique TCR beta sequences and around 300 Gb of sequence data. Typing coverage varied by locus: about 620-630 donors for A, B, C, DRB1 and DQB1; approximately 500 for DQA1; around 610 for DPA1; roughly 470 for DPB1. Because of strong linkage in the cohort, 5 or 6 DR-DQ haplotypes were treated as single units for association and clustering. To decide whether each TCR beta V gene segment behaved as functional or pseudogenic, an earlier analysis of some 600 of the donors relied on high-throughput TCR beta sequencing. The study profiled the T cell repertoires of 666 subjects by immunosequencing and related them to cytomegalovirus serostatus. Across approximately 400 genotyped donors of the cohort, an average of roughly 230,000 unique TCR beta nucleotide sequences per donor were sequenced, and roughly 18% of those sequences were non-productive. The genetic ancestry cluster associated with self-reported Caucasian donors included about four fifths of the 300 to 450 genotyped donors. Roughly 300 gigabases of sequencing data and approximately 93 million unique TCR sequences were included in an early release covering about 620 HLA-typed donors. In addition to the first cohort of 650 to 800 subjects, a separate validation cohort of over 90 different subjects was used. The study was designed to test whether signatures of past pathogen exposure could be identified by cataloging public T cell receptors. HLA typing included class I and class II loci at four-digit resolution. The later analysis used no new phenotypic data to find candidate immune exposures, relying instead on TCR beta sequences and their occurrence across donors. A later genetic analysis took genome-wide SNP genotypes for about 65% of the 666 donors and used that subset as a discovery cohort. Donor age, sex, ethnicity and CMV serostatus were collected together with the repertoire data. The study combined high-throughput TCR immunosequencing, statistical association of individual TCRs with disease status, and machine learning to predict cytomegalovirus infection status. All discovery cohort repertoires had been generated using a single sequencing platform. To study patterns of TCR occurrence, a later analysis re-analyzed previously published TCR beta repertoires from around 670 donors and added high-resolution HLA genotyping.

On this clone itself: Its antigen specificity is not known. Base qualities were left out, and no much larger clone turns up one base away.

General findings and caveats noted by the study authors: This cohort had only TCR beta chains sequenced, and the lack of alpha or paired-chain data limited which features could be detected. Most CMV-associated TCR beta chains appeared to be HLA-restricted in a later analysis, and the HLA associations seemed to be driven largely by CMV exposure. In the study, some 160 TCR beta chains were listed as associated with cytomegalovirus. When HLA alleles, especially DR and DQ, strongly co-occurred, TCR associations were difficult to assign to individual alleles. CMV serostatus was the only immune exposure information available for the cohort. Several of the top co-occurrence clusters appeared to be linked to parvovirus B19, influenza, CMV and Epstein-Barr virus, according to a later analysis. A cluster of highly shared sequence variants was judged likely to be a technical artifact of the sequencing pipeline. Linkage disequilibrium might explain the correlated functional status among segregating V segments, but an unknown experimental factor could not be ruled out. In a later genetic analysis, a missense DCLRE1C variant was associated with V-gene and J-gene trimming of TCR beta chains, and the association was replicated in an independent cohort. The classifier was reported to diagnose cytomegalovirus status with high specificity and sensitivity in both the original cohort and the validation cohort. Most TCR sequences were seen in very few donors, while some public TCRs were found in many individuals. In a later analysis, around 17,000 TCR beta sequences were associated with specific HLA alleles at a false discovery rate of 0.05. The authors suggested that the approach could potentially be generalized to other disease states and immunological phenotypes. In vitro tests confirmed that a few of the cytomegalovirus-associated TCR beta chains recognize cytomegalovirus antigens. A further reported finding was that TCR beta sequences accurately predicted the HLA-A and HLA-B alleles for most subjects in the first cohort. Because the 87-base-pair reads could not distinguish some IMGT-functional V segments, including TRBV6-2 and TRBV6-3, those segments were excluded. Broadly in line with IMGT annotations, most TCR beta V segments showed up in productive rearrangements about 87% or about 30% of the time in an earlier analysis of approximately 640 of the donors. A later genetic analysis reported fewer N-insertions in productive TCRs among donors in an Asian-associated ancestry cluster than the 666-donor mean. Compared with equally common non-associated chains, HLA-associated TCR beta chains in a later analysis were more clonally expanded and had lower generation probabilities. Because HLA typing was unavailable for some donors at each locus, only the typed subset was used in association tests. Because counts were too low, some 17 rarely observed V segments, including chromosome 9 orphons, were left out of the earlier analysis of 587 of the donors. In a later analysis, TCR association rates were found to vary across HLA loci, with the most associated TCRs seen for DRB1 alleles and the fewest for HLA-C alleles. Presence/absence analyses assumed roughly uniform sequencing depth across donors, an assumption that may not hold.

Taken from cysteine to phenylalanine, the CDR3 has 16 residues. Only CDR3 DNA is held: 48 bases, read in frame from base 1. The CDR1 and CDR2 encoded by the germline V gene are KGHSH and LQKENI. V was cut back by 3 bases and J by 5 bases, leaving a gap of 19 bases between them. Library prep was done by the immunoSEQ multiplex PCR assay. A mixture of 60 forward primers for TCR Vbeta segments and 13 reverse primers for TCR Jbeta segments was used in the multiplex PCR. The CDR3 region of rearranged TCR beta genes was amplified from genomic DNA with a multiplex PCR assay. The Illumina HiSeq System was used to sequence the amplified TCR beta libraries as 87-base-pair reads. The published analysis was carried out like this. A later analysis tallied tens of millions of unique TCR beta chains across the roughly 610 repertoires, and approximately 12 million of those chains were shared by two or more donors. Raw reads were error-corrected and collapsed into unique sequences by a nearest-neighbor algorithm in which closely related sequences were merged to remove PCR and sequencing errors. V, D and J gene segments were assigned by aligning CDR3 sequences to IMGT reference sequences. For a sequence to be retained, at least a six-nucleotide match to both a V gene segment and a J gene segment was required. Rearrangements were called productive when the CDR3 lacked stop codons and stayed in frame with V and J; all others were non-productive. CDR3 was defined by IMGT convention, running from the second conserved V-encoded cysteine to the conserved J-encoded phenylalanine. The earlier analysis of about 590 of the donors excluded sequences that lacked an unambiguous match to a single V gene segment. In an earlier analysis of around 600 of the donors, V segments were called functional above 56.7% productive rearrangements and were called segregating when the between-donor standard deviation exceeded 5%. A statistical classification framework was built to diagnose cytomegalovirus status from the catalog of TCR beta chain sequences. A later analysis assigned V and J genes by comparing TCR nucleotide sequences with IMGT/GENE-DB human TR gene sequences. Using the TCRdist pipeline, a later analysis assigned CDR3 sequences along with most-parsimonious VDJ recombination scenarios. In a later analysis, each TCR beta chain was defined by its CDR3 amino acid sequence together with its V-gene family, and reads lacking a unique V-gene family were excluded. As a way to deal with suspected cross-contamination and a sequencing artifact, a later analysis dropped approximately 570 nucleotide sequences that were highly shared and had low generation probability. For each public chain, a later analysis derived a clonal expansion index from normalized ranks of inferred template counts within each repertoire. In a later analysis, generation probabilities were computed with a VDJ recombination model fitted to out-of-frame rearrangements, and the resulting probabilities were checked against IGoR. A later analysis scored TCR-TCR, TCR-HLA and TCR-CMV co-occurrence with hypergeometric tests, applying a repertoire-size bias correction to TCR pairs. To estimate false discovery rates, a later analysis permuted the HLA or CMV assignments 20 times. In a later analysis, co-occurring TCRs were grouped using DBSCAN, and TCRdist sequence similarity was added for clustering within HLA-allele-positive subsets. For co-occurrence clustering, repertoires with fewer than 30,000 or more than 120,000 public chains were excluded, along with roughly 5 repertoires with anomalous nucleotide sharing. The source is immuneACCESS, and TCRdb retained only in-frame sequences with V and J called. Part of the clones is not carried over; for the studies checked, unresolved V genes explain less than half of this, and the remainder is unexplained. V, J and clone size are taken as reported in that table, and D and trimming were inferred from the DNA itself. Within this sample are 150,000 to 200,000 clones, with more than 80% of them counted one time only. Under 5% of the sample is taken by the ten largest.

In total, 600 or so healthy bone marrow donors made up the cohort. At the time of sampling, every cohort member was nominally healthy, though immune exposures that went unrecorded were likely present. The donor was CMV seronegative and belonged to the group of roughly 330 seronegative cohort members. Each donor provided a peripheral blood sample, and peripheral blood mononuclear cells were used for TCR beta sequencing. The Qiagen DNeasy Blood Extraction Kit was used to extract genomic DNA from the blood cell samples. The source material was PBMCs. The origin of this receptor is a man younger than 35 in good health and CMV-seronegative. The chain is encoded by TRBV18 joined to TRBJ2-5; the best D guess is TRBD2, with 6 bases matching. The CDR3 protein sequence reads: CASSPGRGSNTETQYF. The bases are TGTGCCAGCTCACCGGGGCGGGGATCCAATACGGAGACCCAGTACTTC.